Following are 3 T cell receptor beta chains from one sample sequenced in a study of CD8+ T cells in alopecia areata. In each case, RNA was isolated and then reverse transcribed into cDNA as the sequencing template. Clones were sequenced by immunoSEQ multiplex PCR, and TCRdb holds only the in-frame ones, with some missing. The sample comprises roughly 200,000 clones, more than 50% of which are singletons, and nearly 5% rests with the top ten. Input material: CD8+ T cells sorted from blood. Receptors originate from a human donor in good health.

This clone was picked up a small number of times. The V gene is TRBV2, the J gene TRBJ1-3, with D uncertain. The germline gives CDR1 SNHLY, CDR2 FYNNEI. The germline V and J ends were trimmed by 6 bases and 4 bases, with 13 bases remaining between them. The CDR3 loop spans 14 amino acids. CDR3 DNA: TGTGCCAGCAGCGATAGGGTTACAGGAAACACCATATATTTT. This sequence encodes CASSDRVTGNTIYF.

This clone was observed once. The chain is built from TRBV5-1 and TRBJ2-5, with 9 bases identical to TRBD2. Unmatched junction bases numbered 14, after V lost 2 bases and J lost 0 bases. The CDR3 runs to 19 residues. Germline CDR1 and CDR2: SGHRS and YFSETQ. The CDR3 DNA sequence: TGCGCCAGCAGCTTTCTACTGATGGTGGCTAGCGGGGACCAAGAGACCCAGTACTTC. It specifies CASSFLLMVASGDQETQYF.

This clone was recorded a few times. The rearrangement uses TRBV27 and TRBJ2-7; 8 nucleotides line up with TRBD2. Per germline, CDR1 MNHEY and CDR2 SMNVEV (reference sequence). Trimming took 5 bases from V and 2 from J; bases not matched to a gene: 14. CDR3 length: 17 residues. CDR3 in amino acids: CASSPHGGGAGTYEQYF. In DNA form, the CDR3 reads TGTGCCAGCAGTCCCCACGGGGGGGGCGCGGGCACCTACGAGCAGTACTTC.